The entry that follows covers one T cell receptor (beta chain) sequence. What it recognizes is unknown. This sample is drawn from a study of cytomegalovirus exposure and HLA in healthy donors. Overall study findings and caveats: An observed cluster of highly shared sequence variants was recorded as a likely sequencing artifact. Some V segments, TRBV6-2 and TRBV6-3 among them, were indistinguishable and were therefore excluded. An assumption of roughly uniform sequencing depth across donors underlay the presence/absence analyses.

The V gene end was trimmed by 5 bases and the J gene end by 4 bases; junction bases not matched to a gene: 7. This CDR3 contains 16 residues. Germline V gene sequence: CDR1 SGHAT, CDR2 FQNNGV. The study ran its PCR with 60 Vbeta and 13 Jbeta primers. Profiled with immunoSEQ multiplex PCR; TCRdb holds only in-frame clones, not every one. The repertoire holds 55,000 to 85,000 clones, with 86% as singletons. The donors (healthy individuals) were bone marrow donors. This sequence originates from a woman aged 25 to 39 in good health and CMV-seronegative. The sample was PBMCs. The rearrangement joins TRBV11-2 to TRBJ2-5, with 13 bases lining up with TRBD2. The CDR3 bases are TGTGCCAGCAGCCCTCGGACTAGCGGGAGTAGAGAGACCCAGTACTTC. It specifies CASSPRTSGSRETQYF.